This TCR beta chain was sequenced in a study of response to subunit inactivated influenza vaccine. Via MiXCR, TCRdb re-called the RT-PCR reads, giving one row per CDR3 protein. Altogether under 200,000 distinct CDR3 sequences are present, about a tenth being singletons, with the ten largest covering 9.5% to 15%. The table lists this clonotype with a few counts. The CDR3 spans 16 residues. With 3 bases removed from V and 3 bases from J, the gap between germline ends came to 12 bases. Germline-derived CDR1 and CDR2 are ENHRY and SYGVKD. Sequences were derived from non-naive T cells sorted from PBMCs, sampled about 40 days after vaccination. The V call is TRBV10-3, the J call TRBJ1-6, with D perhaps TRBD1 (6 bases). The clonotype originates from a man aged 45 to 65 who received an inactivated influenza vaccine. CDR3 region: CAISDGDKGYNSPLHF. CDR3 in DNA: TGTGCCATCAGTGATGGGGACAAGGGCTATAATTCACCCCTCCACTTT.